This record concerns one TCR beta chain sequence. The record originates from a study of blood T cell repertoires in COVID-19. Measured with immunoSEQ multiplex PCR; TCRdb has only the in-frame clones, and not every one. The table records under 300,000 clones, approximately 80% of them present only once. Two consecutive negative NP/OP PCR tests, clearance, or resolved symptoms defined Cohort 3 recovery. The clonotype originates from a middle-aged man who had recovered from COVID-19. Sample: PBMCs or T cells enriched from blood (not recorded which).

The CDR3 DNA reads as TGTGCCAGCAGTCGAGGGTTTAGGGAGTTAGGGGCCAACGTCCTGACTTTC. This translates into CASSRGFRELGANVLTF. The chain joins TRBV27 to TRBJ2-6, with a tentative D call TRBD2 (5 bases). This CDR3 comprises 17 residues. V was cut by 5 bases and J by 4 bases, with 18 bases left in between. The germline CDR1 and CDR2 sequences are MNHEY and SMNVEV (reference sequence).